These T cell receptor beta chains were read from a single sample in a study of CD8 T cells in Susac syndrome. TCRdb ran MiXCR on the immunoSEQ multiplex PCR reads and lists one entry per CDR3 protein. The sample records some 70,000 distinct CDR3 sequences, 85% to 95% being singletons. The source material was CD8+ T cells from PBMCs. All receptors derive from a human donor with multiple sclerosis. Each CDR3 is given with its conserved first and last residue. The order of the fields is D gene, J gene, V gene, clone size, CDR3 protein, CDR3 DNA. The D gene is left open where the match is weak. Size tells how often a clone was seen (once, few, many) or the class of an expanded clone, and some rows leave it out.

d_call: -; j_call: TRBJ2-7; v_call: TRBV7-6; clone_size: -; cdr3_aa: CASSSHGSYEQYF; cdr3_nt: TGTGCCAGCAGCTCGCACGGCTCCTACGAGCAGTACTTC
d_call: TRBD2; j_call: TRBJ2-1; v_call: TRBV20-1; clone_size: -; cdr3_aa: CSARDLAGDYNEQFF; cdr3_nt: TGCAGTGCTAGGGACCTAGCGGGAGATTACAATGAGCAGTTCTTC
d_call: -; j_call: TRBJ2-2; v_call: TRBV29-1; clone_size: -; cdr3_aa: CSVPVTGELFF; cdr3_nt: TGCAGCGTTCCCGTGACCGGGGAGCTGTTTTTT
d_call: -; j_call: TRBJ2-1; v_call: TRBV6-2/TRBV6-3; clone_size: -; cdr3_aa: CASSYDDEQFF; cdr3_nt: TGTGCCAGCAGTTACGACGATGAGCAGTTCTTC
d_call: TRBD1; j_call: TRBJ2-7; v_call: TRBV18; clone_size: -; cdr3_aa: CASSPGQGAPYEQYF; cdr3_nt: TGTGCCAGCTCACCGGGACAGGGGGCCCCCTACGAGCAGTACTTC
d_call: TRBD1; j_call: TRBJ1-1; v_call: TRBV2; clone_size: -; cdr3_aa: CASRETGTEAFF; cdr3_nt: TGTGCCAGCAGGGAGACAGGGACTGAAGCTTTCTTT
d_call: -; j_call: TRBJ1-4; v_call: TRBV3-1; clone_size: -; cdr3_aa: CASSQESEGGNEKLFF; cdr3_nt: TGTGCCAGCAGCCAAGAATCCGAGGGGGGTAATGAAAAACTGTTTTTT
d_call: -; j_call: TRBJ2-3; v_call: TRBV30; clone_size: -; cdr3_aa: CAWSDGGEDTQYF; cdr3_nt: TGTGCCTGGAGTGATGGAGGGGAAGATACGCAGTATTTT
d_call: -; j_call: TRBJ2-7; v_call: TRBV29-1; clone_size: -; cdr3_aa: CSAVDMGGRNEQYF; cdr3_nt: TGCAGCGCAGTGGACATGGGGGGAAGAAACGAGCAGTACTTC
d_call: -; j_call: TRBJ1-1; v_call: TRBV7-9; clone_size: -; cdr3_aa: CASTPAAATNTEAFF; cdr3_nt: TGTGCCAGCACTCCCGCGGCAGCGACGAACACTGAAGCTTTCTTT
d_call: -; j_call: TRBJ1-3; v_call: TRBV7-9; clone_size: -; cdr3_aa: CASSSRPARGNTIYF; cdr3_nt: TGTGCCAGCAGCTCCCGCCCAGCGAGGGGAAACACCATATATTTT
d_call: -; j_call: TRBJ1-4; v_call: TRBV29-1; clone_size: -; cdr3_aa: CSVLSEGNEKLFF; cdr3_nt: TGCAGCGTTTTAAGCGAGGGTAACGAAAAACTGTTTTTT
d_call: -; j_call: TRBJ2-2; v_call: TRBV30; clone_size: once; cdr3_aa: CAWSGGHGGGELFF; cdr3_nt: TGTGCCTGGAGTGGGGGACATGGAGGCGGGGAGCTGTTTTTT
d_call: -; j_call: TRBJ2-2; v_call: TRBV5-4; clone_size: -; cdr3_aa: CATPLLNTGELFF; cdr3_nt: TGTGCCACCCCGTTACTGAACACCGGGGAGCTGTTTTTT